This TCR beta chain was captured in a study of T cell repertoires in ileal Crohn's disease. Study overall: Postoperative therapy was given to about half: more than 10 thiopurines, 18 anti-TNF agents.

As for time point: neoterminal ileum biopsy at postoperative endoscopy, about 6 months after surgery. Included were adult ileal or ileocolonic Crohn's patients indicated for ileocolonic resection. This clone was recorded only once. What it binds is not known. The study's findings and limits: Every patient over 26.8% clonality showed endoscopic recurrence.

The data were produced by immunoSEQ multiplex PCR, yet TCRdb's version contains in-frame clones alone and is incomplete. The table records about 15,000 clones, around 72% of them present only once. The sequenced sample was ileal tissue. This clonotype originated in an adult with Crohn's disease.

The CDR3 DNA reads as TGTGCCAGCAGCTTATCAGGGAACGGCAATCAGCCCCAGCATTTT. The encoded protein is CASSLSGNGNQPQHF. The chain recombines TRBV7-8 with TRBJ1-5; weak D call: TRBD1 (5 bases). The V gene lost 2 bases and the J gene lost 2 bases, with 10 bases spanning the gap. The CDR3 has 15 amino acids. Per germline, CDR1 SGHVS and CDR2 FQNEAQ. Based on the CDR3 plus reference TRBV7-8 and TRBJ1-5, the full variable domain is GAGVSQSPRYKVAKRGQDVALRCDPISGHVSLFWYQQALGQGPEFLTYFQNEAQLDKSGLPSDRFFAERPEGSVSTLKIQRTQQEDSAVYLCASSLSGNGNQPQHFGDGTRLSIL.